The present TCR beta chain was sequenced within a study of cytomegalovirus exposure and HLA in healthy donors. Study outcomes and limitations: A missense variant in DCLRE1C was later tied to TCR beta V- and J-gene trimming. The analysis excluded some indistinguishable V segments, including TRBV6-2 and TRBV6-3.

The V gene's germline CDR1 is SNHLY and CDR2 FYNNEI. V was clipped by 4 bases and J by 2 bases; unmatched bases: 5. The CDR3 covers 15 residues. A note on this clone: What it binds is unknown.

The PCR employed 60 Vbeta primers together with 13 Jbeta primers. Assay: immunoSEQ multiplex PCR; the TCRdb copy retains only in-frame clones and omits some. The sample lists about 190,000 clones, about 81% seen once, with approximately 2% in the top ten. This TCR came from a man between 18 and 35 years old in good health and CMV-seronegative. The sequenced sample was PBMCs. This sequence joins TRBV2 and TRBJ2-1, with 7 nucleotides matching TRBD1. CDR3 nucleotide sequence: TGTGCCAGCAGTGGCGGACAGGTCCCCTACAATGAGCAGTTCTTC. Its translation: CASSGGQVPYNEQFF.